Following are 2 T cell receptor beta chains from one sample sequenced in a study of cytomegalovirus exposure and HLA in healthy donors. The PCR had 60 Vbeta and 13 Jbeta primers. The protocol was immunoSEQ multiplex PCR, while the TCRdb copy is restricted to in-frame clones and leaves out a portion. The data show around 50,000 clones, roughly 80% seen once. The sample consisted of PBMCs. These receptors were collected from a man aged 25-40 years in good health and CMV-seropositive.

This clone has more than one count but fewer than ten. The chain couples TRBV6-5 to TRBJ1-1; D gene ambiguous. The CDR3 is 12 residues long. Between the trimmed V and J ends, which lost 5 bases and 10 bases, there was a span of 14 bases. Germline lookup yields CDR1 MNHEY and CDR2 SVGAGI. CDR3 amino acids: CASSVPGEGAFF. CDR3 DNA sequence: TGTGCCAGCAGTGTCCCGGGAGAAGGAGCTTTCTTT.

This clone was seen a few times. The CDR3 protein is CASRPETGIWEPQHF. The CDR3 region has the DNA TGTGCCAGCAGACCAGAAACAGGGATCTGGGAGCCCCAGCATTTT. The rearrangement joins TRBV27 to TRBJ1-5; a weak D match, TRBD1 (6 bases). Trimming removed 6 bases from V and 8 bases from J, with 20 bases in between. Germline CDR1 MNHEY, CDR2 SMNVEV (reference sequence). The CDR3 runs to 15 residues.